Listed here are 15 T cell receptor beta chains from one sample, sequenced in a study of shared clonotypes between healthy human individuals. The table came from immunoSEQ multiplex PCR; TCRdb's copy has only in-frame clones and leaves some out. In the table there are hundreds of thousands of clones, 70% to 80% of which are singletons. Input material: PBMCs. Receptors originate from a woman aged 40-49 years in good health. Some clones in this sample may be carry-over from other donors' samples.

This chain joins TRBV18 and TRBJ2-3, with 7 nucleotides matching TRBD2. V gave up 3 bases and J gave up 0 bases; unmatched junction bases: 6. This CDR3 region has 16 residues. CDR1 and CDR2 (germline): KGHSH, LQKENI. The CDR3: CASSPNLAASTDTQYF. The CDR3 DNA follows: TGTGCCAGCTCACCTAATCTAGCGGCTAGCACAGATACGCAGTATTTT.

This chain connects TRBV28 to TRBJ2-3; perhaps TRBD2 as D (6 bases). Germline assignment: CDR1 MDHEN and CDR2 SYDVKM. The CDR3 runs to 14 residues. V was trimmed by 8 bases and J by 0 bases, leaving 12 bases between them. The CDR3 DNA is TGTGCCAGCGAGGGGAGGCTTAGCACAGATACGCAGTATTTT. It is translated as CASEGRLSTDTQYF.

This chain connects TRBV28 to TRBJ2-6, with D uncertain. This CDR3 has 16 residues. Trimming took off 5 bases at V and 1 base at J, with 12 bases between the two ends. CDR1 and CDR2 from the germline V gene are MDHEN and SYDVKM. CDR3 sequence (DNA): TGTGCCAGCAGTCTGCCGACTCCTTCTGGGGCCAACGTCCTGACTTTC. Amino acids: CASSLPTPSGANVLTF.

The chain uses TRBV11-2 and TRBJ2-7; TRBD1 might be the D (7 bases). The CDR3 consists of 14 residues. The ends were cut back, 5 bases at V and 2 bases at J, with 13 bases in the middle. Germline values: CDR1 SGHAT, CDR2 FQNNGV. The CDR3 region is CASSRQGGPYEQYF. The CDR3 nucleotides are TGTGCCAGCAGCCGTCAGGGGGGACCCTACGAGCAGTACTTC.

The rearrangement joins TRBV5-1 to TRBJ1-2; TRBD1 is a possible D gene (6 bases). CDR1 is SGHRS and CDR2 is YFSETQ in the germline V gene. This CDR3 has 15 residues. V lost 0 bases to trimming and J lost 1 base, with 10 bases between them. The CDR3: CASSLAGTINYGYTF. In DNA form, the CDR3 reads TGCGCCAGCAGCTTGGCCGGGACAATTAACTATGGCTACACCTTC.

CDR3 sequence reads: CASSSETAYSNQPQHF. The CDR3 nucleotides read TGTGCCAGCAGCTCCGAGACAGCTTATAGCAATCAGCCCCAGCATTTT. V and J are TRBV7-2 and TRBJ1-5, with D perhaps matching TRBD1 (5 bases). Between the trimmed V and J ends, which lost 4 bases and 0 bases, there was a span of 13 bases. Germline CDR1 and CDR2: SGHTA and FQGNSA. The CDR3 has 16 amino acids.

This chain links TRBV25-1 with TRBJ2-1, with TRBD1 matching 10 bases. Germline V gene sequence: CDR1 MGHDK, CDR2 SYGVNS. CDR3 size: 15 residues. V shed 6 bases, J shed 7 bases, and the junction held 9 bases outside the gene matches. CDR3 DNA sequence: TGTGCCAGCAGGGGGACAGGGGAGCCCAGGAATGAGCAGTTCTTC. It translates to CASRGTGEPRNEQFF.

This chain uses TRBV11-3 with TRBJ2-5; possible D gene TRBD2, 6 bases. The CDR3 extends over 16 amino acids. V shed 3 bases and J shed 5 bases, with 19 bases lying between them. CDR1 and CDR2 from the germline V gene are SGHNT and YENEEA. The CDR3 DNA is TGTGCCAGCAGCTTGGGGCTCGGGGGTCTTACGGAGACCCAGTACTTC. As protein: CASSLGLGGLTETQYF.

The rearrangement uses TRBV30 and TRBJ2-7; 7 bases agree with TRBD2. CDR1 GTSNPN and CDR2 SVGIG come from the germline V gene (reference sequence). The V and J ends lost 4 bases and 7 bases, in that order; junction bases with no gene match: 19. This CDR3 comprises 16 residues. The CDR3 nucleotides read TGTGCCTGGAATCCCGGGTTAGCGGGCCGTCCTGGGGAGCAGTACTTC. Translated, it gives CAWNPGLAGRPGEQYF.

The gene calls are TRBV30 and TRBJ2-7; weak D call: TRBD1 (6 bases). Trimming removed 2 bases at V and 9 bases at J, with 17 bases between. This CDR3 spans 13 amino acids. The V gene's germline CDR1 is GTSNPN and CDR2 SVGIG (reference sequence). The CDR3 reads CAWSIGGWEGQYF. In DNA form, the CDR3 reads TGTGCCTGGAGTATAGGGGGTTGGGAAGGGCAGTACTTC. Together with reference TRBV30 and TRBJ2-7, the CDR3 gives the full variable domain: SQTIHQWPATLVQPVGSPLSLECTVEGTSNPNLYWYRQAAGRGLQLLFYSVGIGQISSEVPQNLSASRPQDRQFILSSKKLLLSDSGFYLCAWSIGGWEGQYFGPGTRLTVT.

This clone showed up just a few times. The J gene is TRBJ2-4, the V gene TRBV5-4, with D possibly TRBD2 on 6 matching bases. Trimming left V 3 bases short and J 8 bases short, with 15 bases between. CDR3 length: 14 amino acids. The germline gives CDR1 SGHNT, CDR2 YYREEE (reference sequence). CDR3 region: CASSWREEGHIQYF. The CDR3 nucleotides read TGTGCCAGCAGCTGGAGGGAAGAGGGCCACATTCAGTACTTC. Drawing the rest from reference TRBV5-4 and TRBJ2-4, the complete variable domain is ETGVTQSPTHLIKTRGQQVTLRCSSQSGHNTVSWYQQALGQGPQFIFQYYREEENGRGNFPPRFSGLQFPNYSSELNVNALELDDSALYLCASSWREEGHIQYFGAGTRLSVL.

As to this clone: Additional DNA sequences in this sample encode the identical CDR3. The rearrangement joins TRBV28 to TRBJ2-7, with unresolved D. Germline CDR1 reads MDHEN; CDR2 reads SYDVKM. CDR3 length: 11 amino acids. The V and J ends lost 6 bases and 4 bases respectively, with 7 bases between them. The CDR3 coding sequence is TGTGCCAGCAGCAGAGGTTACGAGCAGTACTTC. Its protein is CASSRGYEQYF.

V usage is TRBV29-1 and J usage is TRBJ1-2; D not resolved. Germline lookup yields CDR1 SQVTM and CDR2 ANQGSEA. The V end lost 5 bases, the J end lost 14 bases, and 18 bases lay between the germline ends. This CDR3 region has 11 residues. The CDR3 DNA is TGCAGCGTTTTGGGCGACATTACGGGTACCTTC. Its protein is CSVLGDITGTF.

The CDR3 loop reads CASSLVPRNTEAFF. CDR3 nucleotides: TGTGCCAGCAGCTTAGTTCCCAGGAACACTGAAGCTTTCTTT. The chain recombines TRBV7-9 with TRBJ1-1, with D uncertain. V gave up 1 base and J gave up 1 base, with 7 bases separating them. The CDR3 spans 14 residues. From germline, CDR1 is SEHNR and CDR2 FQNEAQ (reference sequence). The whole variable domain, remainder taken from reference TRBV7-9 and TRBJ1-1, is DTGVSQNPRHKITKRGQNVTFRCDPISEHNRLYWYRQTLGQGPEFLTYFQNEAQLEKSRLLSDRFSAERPKGSFSTLEIQRTEQGDSAMYLCASSLVPRNTEAFFGQGTRLTVV.

This clone was detected only a few times. The genes are TRBV2 and TRBJ2-5; D is uncertain. The end of the DNA fits TRBJ2-7 better, so the J call may be wrong. Per germline, CDR1 SNHLY and CDR2 FYNNEI. The CDR3 totals 11 residues. Here the CDR3 DNA reads TGTGCCAGCAGCAACTCCTACGAGCAGTACTTC. As protein: CASSNSYEQYF.